A selection of T cell receptor beta chains follows, all from one sample in a study of brain T cells in children with intractable seizures. The repertoire was sequenced with immunoSEQ multiplex PCR; TCRdb's copy has only in-frame clones and lacks some. Of about 340,000 clones listed, roughly 93% are singletons. The material was peripheral blood, obtained less than 6 months after surgery. The receptors come from a boy younger than two with tuberous sclerosis and intractable seizures. The CDR3 runs from the conserved cysteine through the conserved F or W. The D gene is left open where the match is weak. The size of a clone is reported for some rows only, either as once, few or many, or as a class for expanded clones.

>NA|TRBV6-5|TRBJ2-7|TRBD2
CASSYAGEEQYF
TGTGCCAGCAGCTACGCGGGGGAGGAGCAGTACTTC
>NA|TRBV25-1|TRBJ2-7|NA
CASSDYGKTYEQYF
TGTGCCAGCAGTGACTACGGGAAAACCTACGAGCAGTACTTC
>NA|TRBV4-1|TRBJ1-5|NA
CASSQVGAGQPQHF
TGCGCCAGCAGCCAAGTGGGGGCGGGTCAGCCCCAGCATTTT
>NA|TRBV29-1|TRBJ1-1|NA
CSAGTQVNTEAFF
TGCAGCGCGGGGACACAGGTGAACACTGAAGCTTTCTTT
>NA|TRBV14|TRBJ1-6|TRBD1
CASSQGLGTGNSPLHF
TGTGCCAGCAGCCAAGGCCTGGGGACAGGGAATTCACCCCTCCACTTT
>NA|TRBV5-6|TRBJ1-5|NA
CASSTGANQPQHF
TGTGCCAGCAGCACGGGGGCTAATCAGCCCCAGCATTTT
>NA|TRBV7-3|TRBJ2-3|TRBD2
CASSLMPGLAANTQYF
TGTGCCAGCAGCTTAATGCCGGGACTAGCGGCGAATACGCAGTATTTT
>NA|TRBV7-3|TRBJ1-1|NA
CASSERGGNTEAFF
TGTGCCAGCAGCGAAAGGGGAGGGAACACTGAAGCTTTCTTT
>NA|TRBV6-5|TRBJ1-6|TRBD1
CASRTRGESPLHF
TGTGCCAGCCGGACCAGGGGGGAATCACCCCTCCACTTT
>NA|TRBV18|TRBJ1-1|NA
CASSPRLATVQVNTEAFF
TGTGCCAGCTCACCACGTCTCGCGACAGTTCAAGTGAACACTGAAGCTTTCTTT
>NA|TRBV3-1/TRBV3-2|TRBJ2-4|TRBD1
CASSQVGQGKEYF
TGTGCCAGCAGCCAAGTGGGACAGGGGAAAGAGTACTTC
>NA|TRBV6-1|TRBJ2-7|NA
CASSEPNDYRPPYEQYF
TGTGCCAGCAGTGAACCCAACGATTACAGGCCCCCCTACGAGCAGTACTTC
>NA|TRBV5-1|TRBJ1-1|NA
CASSLELVGNTEAFF
TGCGCCAGCAGCTTGGAGCTGGTAGGGAACACTGAAGCTTTCTTT
>NA|TRBV4-1|TRBJ1-2|NA
CASSQERGGYTF
TGCGCCAGCAGCCAAGAACGGGGAGGCTACACCTTC
>NA|TRBV19|TRBJ2-1|NA
CASSILAEQFF
TGTGCCAGTAGTATCCTAGCGGAGCAGTTCTTC
>NA|TRBV19|TRBJ1-1|TRBD1
CASSRTTGTGSTEAFF
TGTGCCAGTAGTAGGACGACCGGGACAGGGTCCACTGAAGCTTTCTTT
>NA|TRBV3-1/TRBV3-2|TRBJ2-3|NA
CASSQEGYTQYF
TGTGCCAGCAGCCAAGAAGGGTATACGCAGTATTTT
>NA|TRBV4-1|TRBJ2-7|TRBD2
CASSRGTSGTTYEQYF
TGCGCCAGCAGCCGAGGGACTAGCGGTACGACCTACGAGCAGTACTTC
>NA|TRBV7-2|TRBJ2-7|TRBD2
CASSLVGGGYEQYF
TGTGCCAGCAGCTTAGTCGGCGGGGGCTACGAGCAGTACTTC
>NA|TRBV28|TRBJ2-1|NA
CASSFRAEQFF
TGTGCCAGCAGTTTCAGGGCCGAGCAGTTCTTC
>NA|TRBV24-1|TRBJ2-5|NA
CATSETVQETQYF
TGTGCCACCAGTGAAACAGTCCAAGAGACCCAGTACTTC
>NA|TRBV6-1|TRBJ1-5|NA
CASSESAGSNQPQHF
TGTGCCAGCAGTGAATCCGCCGGTAGCAATCAGCCCCAGCATTTT
>once|TRBV2|TRBJ2-7|NA
CASTPWTYEQYF
TGTGCCAGCACCCCTTGGACGTACGAGCAGTACTTC
>NA|TRBV6-1|TRBJ2-3|NA
CASSEDSLGTDTQYF
TGTGCCAGCAGTGAAGACTCGCTCGGCACAGATACGCAGTATTTT
>NA|TRBV3-1/TRBV3-2|TRBJ1-3|NA
CASSPLDSSSGNTIYF
TGTGCCAGCAGCCCCTTAGACTCCAGCTCTGGAAACACCATATATTTT
>NA|TRBV6-5|TRBJ1-6|NA
CASSYSGQANSPLHF
TGTGCCAGCAGTTACTCCGGGCAGGCAAATTCACCCCTCCACTTT
>NA|TRBV5-4|TRBJ1-2|NA
CASSGMAGYYGYTF
TGTGCCAGCAGCGGCATGGCAGGTTACTATGGCTACACCTTC
>NA|TRBV27|TRBJ2-1|TRBD2
CASAASGGGNEQFF
TGTGCCAGCGCCGCCTCGGGAGGGGGCAATGAGCAGTTCTTC
>once|TRBV19|TRBJ1-4|NA
CASSLQGPGNEKLFF
TGTGCCAGTAGCCTTCAGGGGCCGGGAAATGAAAAACTGTTTTTT
>NA|TRBV3-1/TRBV3-2|TRBJ1-2|NA
CASSFQGTYGYTF
TGTGCCAGCAGCTTCCAGGGGACCTATGGCTACACCTTC
>NA|TRBV5-6|TRBJ2-3|NA
CASSLARASSTDTQYF
TGTGCCAGCAGCTTGGCCAGGGCCTCTAGCACAGATACGCAGTATTTT
>NA|TRBV6-5|TRBJ1-2|NA
CASSYSRGAGGGYTF
TGTGCCAGCAGTTACTCGCGTGGGGCCGGCGGTGGCTACACCTTC
>NA|TRBV30|TRBJ1-6|NA
CAWDGTSTVSSYNSPLHF
TGTGCCTGGGATGGGACCTCGACAGTTAGCTCCTATAATTCACCCCTCCACTTT
>NA|TRBV27|TRBJ1-1|NA
CASSMTGTEAFF
TGTGCCAGCAGTATGACAGGCACTGAAGCTTTCTTT
>NA|TRBV5-1|TRBJ1-3|NA
CASSTDGTVSGNTIYF
TGCGCCAGCAGCACGGACGGGACGGTCTCTGGAAACACCATATATTTT
>few|TRBV10-1|TRBJ2-7|TRBD2
CASSELGTMEPYEQYF
TGCGCCAGCAGTGAGCTAGGGACTATGGAGCCCTACGAGCAGTACTTC
>NA|TRBV12-3/TRBV12-4|TRBJ1-1|NA
CASSFTALGAFF
TGTGCCAGCAGTTTTACTGCTTTAGGTGCTTTCTTT
>NA|TRBV11-1|TRBJ2-7|TRBD1
CASSLRGRASEQYF
TGTGCCAGCAGCTTAAGGGGGCGCGCCTCCGAGCAGTACTTC
>once|TRBV10-3|TRBJ1-5|NA
CAISRETGNQPQHF
TGTGCCATCAGCCGTGAAACTGGCAATCAGCCCCAGCATTTT
>NA|TRBV7-9|TRBJ2-5|NA
CASSPLDGGHQETQYF
TGTGCCAGCAGCCCATTGGACGGGGGGCACCAAGAGACCCAGTACTTC
>NA|TRBV7-7|TRBJ2-1|TRBD2
CASSLRPRTSGSSYNEQFF
TGTGCTAGCAGCTTAAGACCCCGGACTAGCGGAAGCTCCTACAATGAGCAGTTCTTC
>NA|TRBV6-5|TRBJ1-6|TRBD1
CASSYRGRSSPLHF
TGTGCCAGCAGTTACAGGGGGCGTAGTTCACCCCTCCACTTT
>NA|TRBV6-1|TRBJ1-2|NA
CASSEAGGTPYGYTF
TGTGCCAGCAGTGAAGCCGGGGGGACTCCGTATGGCTACACCTTC
>NA|TRBV5-1|TRBJ2-7|TRBD1
CASSSTGGSSYEQYF
TGCGCCAGCAGTTCTACAGGGGGCTCCTCCTACGAGCAGTACTTC
>NA|TRBV13|TRBJ1-3|NA
CASTQVTGNTIYF
TGTGCCAGCACCCAGGTAACTGGAAACACCATATATTTT
>NA|TRBV20-1|TRBJ1-1|NA
CSARDRTEAFF
TGCAGTGCTAGAGATAGGACTGAAGCTTTCTTT
>NA|TRBV24-1|TRBJ2-3|NA
CATSDPTGPSQYF
TGTGCCACCAGTGACCCCACCGGGCCATCGCAGTATTTT
>NA|TRBV5-6|TRBJ2-3|TRBD2
CASIIWRLAGGTDTQYF
TGTGCCAGCATCATATGGCGACTAGCGGGGGGCACAGATACGCAGTATTTT